Presented here are 20 T cell receptor beta chains from one specimen sequenced in a study of cytomegalovirus exposure and HLA in healthy donors. A multiplex PCR was run with 60 Vbeta primers and 13 Jbeta primers. Measured with immunoSEQ multiplex PCR; TCRdb has only the in-frame clones, and not every one. Of about 140,000 clones in the sample, roughly 77% were seen once. Input material: PBMCs. Every receptor here comes from a man younger than 45 in good health.

The gene calls are TRBV7-9 and TRBJ1-2; possible D gene TRBD1, 6 bases. The germline V gene has CDR1 SEHNR and CDR2 FQNEAQ (reference sequence). V was pared by 4 bases and J by 8 bases, with 11 bases between. This CDR3 has 12 amino acids. The CDR3 loop is CASSYRQEGYTF. The CDR3 bases are TGTGCCAGCAGCTACAGACAGGAGGGCTACACCTTC.

This clone was counted a single time. The chain joins TRBV12-5 to TRBJ2-1; 13 nucleotides align to TRBD2. After removal of 6 bases from V and 6 bases from J, the junction contained 5 bases not matched to a gene. This CDR3 has 15 residues. The germline gives CDR1 LGHNT, CDR2 FRNRAP. As DNA, the CDR3 is TGTGCTAGTGGGCCACTAGCGGGAGGGCCCAATGAGCAGTTCTTC. Its protein is CASGPLAGGPNEQFF.

This clone was seen a handful of times. The V call is TRBV4-2, the J call TRBJ2-1; 9 nucleotides line up with TRBD2. V lost 3 bases, J lost 3 bases, and 9 bases stayed unmatched. This CDR3 is built from 17 residues. Looked up from germline, CDR1 is LGHNA and CDR2 is YNFKEQ. The CDR3 coding sequence is TGTGCCAGCAGCCAGGGGGCTAGCGGGAAGATCTACAATGAGCAGTTCTTC. Its protein is CASSQGASGKIYNEQFF.

This clone was observed a handful of times. The chain carries TRBV7-2 and TRBJ1-1, with 8 bases identical to TRBD1. The V gene end was trimmed by 5 bases and the J gene end by 4 bases; junction bases not matched to a gene: 15. This CDR3 has 17 residues. Germline V gene sequence: CDR1 SGHTA, CDR2 FQGNSA. The CDR3 DNA is TGTGCCAGCAGCCCAGGACAGGGCGGGCCCCGCAGCACTGAAGCTTTCTTT. This translates into CASSPGQGGPRSTEAFF.

As concerns this clone: Other DNA sequences within the sample encode an identical CDR3. The genes are TRBV6-5 and TRBJ1-1; a possible D gene is TRBD1 (6 bases). CDR1 MNHEY and CDR2 SVGAGI come from the germline V gene. CDR3 size: 14 residues. Trimming left V 5 bases short and J 2 bases short, with 12 bases between. CDR3 sequence (DNA): TGTGCCAGCAGTCAATCCAGGGGTAACACTGAAGCTTTCTTT. It translates to CASSQSRGNTEAFF.

The chain is built from TRBV4-1 and TRBJ2-1, with D possibly being TRBD1 (5 bases). The CDR3 consists of 14 residues. Per germline, CDR1 MGHRA and CDR2 YSYEKL. The V and J ends lost 0 bases and 6 bases respectively, with 9 bases between them. CDR3 DNA sequence: TGCGCCAGCAGCCAAGAAGACAGAACCAATGAGCAGTTCTTC. This encodes CASSQEDRTNEQFF.

The genes are TRBV6-5 and TRBJ1-2; D is undetermined. The germline V gene encodes CDR1 MNHEY and CDR2 SVGAGI. This CDR3 has 14 amino acids. The V gene lost 5 bases and the J gene lost 0 bases, with 10 bases spanning the gap. CDR3 residues: CASSVSKANYGYTF. The CDR3 DNA sequence: TGTGCCAGCAGTGTCAGTAAAGCTAACTATGGCTACACCTTC.

The chain combines TRBV9 with TRBJ1-2; possibly TRBD1 for D (5 bases). Per germline, CDR1 SGDLS and CDR2 YYNGEE. The germline V and J ends were trimmed by 0 bases and 0 bases, with 15 bases remaining between them. There are 17 residues in the CDR3. For the CDR3, the DNA is TGTGCCAGCAGCGTAGTGGCAGGGCCCCGGGCTAACTATGGCTACACCTTC. Residues: CASSVVAGPRANYGYTF.

This clone occurred once. V is TRBV30 and J is TRBJ2-7; perhaps TRBD2 as D (6 bases). CDR1 and CDR2 (germline): GTSNPN, SVGIG (reference sequence). This CDR3 spans 13 amino acids. The V and J ends lost 4 bases and 0 bases respectively, with 10 bases between them. CDR3 bases: TGTGCCTGGAATAGCGGCCACTCCTACGAGCAGTACTTC. Residues: CAWNSGHSYEQYF.

The chain has TRBV6-4 and TRBJ1-1; TRBD1 is a possible D gene (6 bases). Per germline, CDR1 MRHNA and CDR2 SNTAGT. The V end lost 6 bases, the J end lost 1 base, and 9 bases lay between the germline ends. This CDR3 is 13 amino acids long. As DNA, the CDR3 is TGTGCCAGCAGCGCGGACAGGAACACTGAAGCTTTCTTT. This sequence encodes CASSADRNTEAFF.

The chain carries TRBV7-2 and TRBJ2-3; D might be TRBD2 (5 bases). With 5 bases removed from V and 4 bases from J, the gap between germline ends came to 10 bases. The CDR3 sequence is 13 residues long. CDR1 is SGHTA, CDR2 FQGNSA, per germline. Here the CDR3 DNA reads TGTGCCAGCAGCCGTGCGAGGGCAGATACGCAGTATTTT. Its protein product is CASSRARADTQYF.

The rearrangement uses TRBV19 and TRBJ2-1; 9 bases match TRBD2. The germline CDR1 and CDR2 sequences are LNHDA and SQIVND (reference sequence). V lost 5 bases to trimming and J lost 6 bases; unmatched junction nucleotides: 11. This CDR3 is 16 amino acids long. The CDR3 is CASSLRGRVSGNEQFF. CDR3 in DNA: TGTGCCAGTAGTCTGCGCGGGAGGGTATCCGGCAATGAGCAGTTCTTC. The full variable domain, completed using reference TRBV19 and TRBJ2-1, is DGGITQSPKYLFRKEGQNVTLSCEQNLNHDAMYWYRQDPGQGLRLIYYSQIVNDFQKGDIAEGYSVSREKKESFPLTVTSAQKNPTAFYLCASSLRGRVSGNEQFFGPGTRLTVL.

This chain joins TRBV7-9 and TRBJ2-3; the match to TRBD2 covers 9 bases. CDR1 and CDR2 from the germline V gene are SEHNR and FQNEAQ (reference sequence). The J segment lost 6 bases and the V segment lost 4 bases, leaving 11 bases of the junction unmatched. The CDR3 consists of 16 residues. The chain's CDR3 is CASSSGLAGLRDTQYF. The DNA of the CDR3 is TGTGCCAGCAGCTCCGGGCTAGCGGGACTTCGGGATACGCAGTATTTT.

The V and J genes are TRBV4-1 and TRBJ2-7; D is ambiguous. This CDR3 is built from 14 residues. The germline V and J ends were trimmed by 2 bases and 6 bases, with 14 bases remaining between them. The germline gives CDR1 MGHRA, CDR2 YSYEKL. CDR3 in DNA: TGCGCCAGCAGCCAATATCCAACTTCCGCCGAGCAGTACTTC. Translation: CASSQYPTSAEQYF.

This clone was seen more than once but under ten times. CDR3 sequence reads: CASSHEQGAVVGGYTF. DNA of the CDR3: TGCGCCAGCAGCCATGAACAGGGGGCGGTTGTCGGTGGCTACACCTTC. This chain uses TRBV4-3 with TRBJ1-2, with TRBD1 identical over 9 bases. Trimming at V came to 3 bases and at J to 7 bases, leaving 12 bases not matched to a gene. Germline V lookup: CDR1 LGHNA, CDR2 YSLEER. This CDR3 comprises 16 residues.

V gene TRBV4-1 combines with J gene TRBJ2-2, with D tentatively TRBD2 (6 bases). Germline assignment: CDR1 MGHRA and CDR2 YSYEKL. Trimming pared 0 bases from V and 5 bases from J, leaving 10 bases between. CDR3 length equals 15 residues. The CDR3 spells CASSQEEGLTGELFF. As DNA, the CDR3 is TGCGCCAGCAGCCAAGAGGAGGGGTTGACCGGGGAGCTGTTTTTT.

About this clone itself: At one end the junction does not follow the germline gene, possibly because of a read error. The rearrangement uses TRBV7-9 and TRBJ1-3, with a tentative D call TRBD1 (6 bases). Germline V gene sequence: CDR1 SEHNR, CDR2 FQNEAQ (reference sequence). This CDR3 contains 16 residues. The CDR3 coding sequence is TGTTCCAGCAGCTTAGAGGGACAAGACTCTGGAAACACCATATATTTT. Its protein is CSSSLEGQDSGNTIYF.

This clone appeared a few times. V gene TRBV30 combines with J gene TRBJ1-1, with D possibly matching TRBD1 (5 bases). The V and J ends lost 8 bases and 1 base respectively, with 8 bases between them. CDR3 length equals 11 residues. Germline lookup yields CDR1 GTSNPN and CDR2 SVGIG (reference sequence). The DNA for the CDR3 is TGTGCCCAGGGAAAGAACACTGAAGCTTTCTTT. Translating it yields CAQGKNTEAFF.

This clone was recorded once. V and J are TRBV7-9 and TRBJ2-1, with TRBD2 identical over 7 bases. Germline V gene data show CDR1 as SEHNR and CDR2 as FQNEAQ (reference sequence). V lost 3 bases and J lost 6; bases outside the gene matches: 8. The CDR3 covers 15 residues. CDR3 nucleotide sequence: TGTGCCAGCAGCTTGGAGGGAGGGCCCCTCAATGAGCAGTTCTTC. Amino acid sequence: CASSLEGGPLNEQFF.

A single count supports this clone. The DNA is omitted, as the CDR3 cannot be located on it reliably, and the CDR3 follows TCRdb's listing. V gene TRBV21-1 combines with J gene TRBJ1-1; TRBD1 reflects the table's D call only, with no check against the DNA. TRBV21-1 is classified as a pseudogene. Ends included, the CDR3 has 17 residues. CDR3 in amino acids: CASSKVGQGARNTEAFF.